This entry concerns a single TCR beta chain. Its cognate antigen is unknown. The V and J ends lost 0 bases and 3 bases respectively, with 11 bases between them. Germline-derived CDR1 and CDR2 are LNHDA and SQIVND (reference sequence). The CDR3 loop spans 15 amino acids. The data derive from a study of cytomegalovirus exposure and HLA in healthy donors. General study findings and limits: Per a later analysis, 15,000 to 20,000 TCR beta sequences showed association with HLA alleles at 0.05 false discovery rate. V- and J-gene trimming of TCR beta was linked (in a later analysis) to a missense DCLRE1C variant. In a later analysis, DRB1 alleles had the most associated TCRs; HLA-C alleles the fewest. Rarity held for most TCR sequences, but there were some public TCRs that occurred in many donors.

The PCR made use of 60 Vbeta and 13 Jbeta primers. The repertoire was sequenced with immunoSEQ multiplex PCR; TCRdb's copy has only in-frame clones and lacks some. The table has some 90,000 clones, about 81% seen once. The sequence was obtained from a woman aged 40 to 50 in good health and CMV-seronegative. The chain uses TRBV19 and TRBJ1-1; the D gene is possibly TRBD1 (5 bases). Specimen: PBMCs. The CDR3 reads CASSIDQRGYTEAFF. DNA for the CDR3: TGTGCCAGTAGTATAGATCAAAGGGGTTACACTGAAGCTTTCTTT.